The 3 T cell receptor beta chains in this list originate from one sample, sequenced in a study of T cells in Graves' hyperthyroidism and ophthalmopathy. Amplified regions were TCR beta CDR3 sequences from RNA transcripts. Primed by the HTBI set, a first-round RT-PCR was run on the TCR CDR3. Via MiXCR, TCRdb re-called the multiplex PCR reads, giving one row per CDR3 protein. In the table there are about 360,000 distinct CDR3 sequences, over 10% of which are singletons. Source material: blood. These receptors all stem from a woman aged 18-29 years with Graves' hyperthyroidism.

This clonotype was detected ten times or more. The J gene is TRBJ2-1, the V gene TRBV6-1; D possibly corresponds to TRBD1 (5 bases). CDR3 length equals 12 residues. Germline CDR1 reads MNHNS; CDR2 reads SASEGT. Trimming cost V 5 bases and J 7 bases, with 9 bases left between them. The DNA of the CDR3 is TGTGCCAGCAGTTGGACAACGAATGAGCAGTTCTTC. It codes for CASSWTTNEQFF.

V gene TRBV3-1 combines with J gene TRBJ2-2, with TRBD2 matching over 7 bases. V gave up 0 bases and J gave up 7 bases; unmatched junction bases: 8. Germline CDR1 reads LGHDT; CDR2 reads YNNKEL (reference sequence). The CDR3 length is 16 residues. The CDR3 protein is CASSQEMGRGIGELFF. The DNA of the CDR3 is TGTGCCAGCAGCCAAGAGATGGGGCGGGGGATCGGGGAGCTGTTTTTT.

This clonotype was detected ten times or more. The V and J genes are TRBV24-1 and TRBJ1-2, with 7 bases identical to TRBD1. The CDR3 runs 14 residues. CDR1 KGHDR and CDR2 SFDVKD come from the germline V gene. Germline trimming cut 5 bases from V and 3 bases from J; bases unmatched to any gene: 5. The CDR3, as DNA: TGTGCCACCAGTGGACAGGGAGCCGACTATGGCTACACCTTC. Translated: CATSGQGADYGYTF.